These 13 T cell receptor beta chains originate from one sample sequenced in a study of regulatory T cells in long-lasting Graves disease. Arm-PCR with iRepertoire HTBI primers amplified the CDR3 regions for these TCR beta libraries. TCRdb reanalysed the multiplex PCR reads using MiXCR and keeps one entry per CDR3 protein. The sample carries 400,000 to 500,000 distinct CDR3 sequences, roughly 15% recorded once. Time point given: newly diagnosed GD, antithyroid drugs for less than 3 months. RNA from PBMCs was the source of the TCR library. These data also formed part of another study, on T cells in Graves' hyperthyroidism and ophthalmopathy.

The sequencing used peripheral blood mononuclear cells (PBMCs), collected at new diagnosis, from a patient treated with antithyroid drugs. Receptors originate from a young woman with Graves disease.

The CDR3 DNA reads TGTGCCAGCACCCTAACCCCGGGACAGGGATCCTACGAGCAGTACTTC. This encodes CASTLTPGQGSYEQYF. The chain joins TRBV6-1 to TRBJ2-7, with 9 positions matching TRBD1. The CDR3 consists of 16 residues. The germline V gene has CDR1 MNHNS and CDR2 SASEGT. V lost 7 bases and J lost 1; bases outside the gene matches: 11.

This clonotype was seen at least ten times. This sequence joins TRBV28 and TRBJ2-2; D is unresolved. This CDR3 spans 14 amino acids. Germline V gene lookup returns CDR1 MDHEN and CDR2 SYDVKM. V gave up 6 bases and J gave up 4 bases, with 12 bases separating them. CDR3 nucleotide sequence: TGTGCCAGCAGGAAAGGCGGACCCACCGGGGAGCTGTTTTTT. Translation gives CASRKGGPTGELFF.

The CDR3 nucleotides read TGTGCCAGCAGCCAAGATGAAGTGGGAAGGGACACAGATACGCAGTATTTT. It specifies CASSQDEVGRDTDTQYF. This chain connects TRBV14 to TRBJ2-3; D is unresolved. The germline V and J ends were trimmed by 0 bases and 2 bases, with 15 bases remaining between them. The CDR3 loop spans 17 amino acids. Germline values: CDR1 SGHDN, CDR2 FVKESK.

There are many counts of this clonotype. This rearrangement joins TRBV12-3 or TRBV12-4 to TRBJ2-3; 8 bases are a match to TRBD2. The J segment lost 6 bases and the V segment lost 8 bases, leaving 10 bases of the junction unmatched. The CDR3 is made up of 14 amino acids. CDR3 protein: CASQAGVGGDTQYF. In nucleotides, the CDR3 is TGTGCCAGCCAAGCGGGAGTCGGCGGGGATACGCAGTATTTT.

This clonotype was detected only a few times. A far larger clone is a single base away, which makes a read error likely. The rearrangement links TRBV28 to TRBJ2-4; 11 bases align to TRBD2. Looked up from germline, CDR1 is MDHEN and CDR2 is SYDVKM. V shed 8 bases, J shed 13 bases, and the junction held 13 bases outside the gene matches. This CDR3 comprises 14 residues. This CDR3 reads CASVRLAGMGEQYF. CDR3 coding DNA: TGTGCCAGCGTAAGACTAGCGGGAATGGGGGAGCAGTACTTC. Using reference TRBV28 and TRBJ2-4 for the parts outside the CDR3, the full variable domain is DVKVTQSSRYLVKRTGEKVFLECVQDMDHENMFWYRQDPGLGLRLIYFSYDVKMKEKGDIPEGYSVSREKKERFSLILESASTNQTSMYLCASVRLAGMGEQYFGAGTRLSVL.

This clonotype has ten or more counts. CDR3 in amino acids: CASSLAPGQGHGYTF. The CDR3 DNA reads as TGTGCCAGCAGTTTGGCCCCGGGACAGGGCCATGGCTACACCTTC. The genes are TRBV28 and TRBJ1-2, with 9 bases that match TRBD1. The CDR3 has 15 amino acids. Germline V CDR1 and CDR2: MDHEN, SYDVKM. V was clipped by 3 bases and J by 6 bases; unmatched bases: 8.

The rearrangement joins TRBV20-1 to TRBJ2-3; a possible D gene is TRBD2 (5 bases). V lost 0 bases and J 2 bases, leaving 18 bases between the germline ends. Germline V gene data show CDR1 as DFQATT and CDR2 as SNEGSKA (reference sequence). The CDR3 length is 17 residues. In DNA form, the CDR3 reads TGCAGTGCTAGAGATCCCCGCGGAACGGGGTCCACAGATACGCAGTATTTT. It specifies CSARDPRGTGSTDTQYF.

This clonotype was detected ten times or more. The CDR3 reads CASTSGDQPQHF. DNA of the CDR3: TGTGCCAGCACCAGCGGGGATCAGCCCCAGCATTTT. The chain is built from TRBV28 and TRBJ1-5; D is unresolved. The CDR3 is made up of 12 amino acids. Germline values: CDR1 MDHEN, CDR2 SYDVKM. Between the trimmed V and J ends, which lost 7 bases and 5 bases, there was a span of 9 bases.

The chain couples TRBV19 to TRBJ1-3; the D gene is possibly TRBD1 (5 bases). CDR1 LNHDA and CDR2 SQIVND come from the germline V gene (reference sequence). Trimming removed 9 bases at V and 0 bases at J, with 9 bases between. The CDR3 sequence is 13 residues long. The CDR3 protein is CASTGVSGNTIYF. CDR3 DNA: TGTGCCAGCACAGGAGTCTCTGGAAACACCATATATTTT. Together with reference TRBV19 and TRBJ1-3, the CDR3 gives the full variable domain: DGGITQSPKYLFRKEGQNVTLSCEQNLNHDAMYWYRQDPGQGLRLIYYSQIVNDFQKGDIAEGYSVSREKKESFPLTVTSAQKNPTAFYLCASTGVSGNTIYFGEGSWLTVV.

This clonotype was seen repeatedly, ten times or more. The chain combines TRBV7-2 with TRBJ2-7; TRBD1 aligns across 8 bases. J lost 0 bases, V lost 3 bases, and 4 bases had no gene match. Germline V lookup: CDR1 SGHTA, CDR2 FQGNSA. This CDR3 region has 15 residues. As DNA, the CDR3 is TGTGCCAGCAGCTTGGACAGGGAGAGCTCCTACGAGCAGTACTTC. Protein sequence: CASSLDRESSYEQYF.

A few counts support this clonotype. The gene calls are TRBV18 and TRBJ2-4; D assignment may be TRBD1 or TRBD2 (5 bases each). The CDR3 spans 15 residues. Germline CDR1 and CDR2: KGHSH and LQKENI. Trimming cost V 2 bases and J 8 bases, with 16 bases left between them. The DNA of the CDR3 is TGTGCCAGCTCACCATCAATCGTCGGGGCTCACATTCAGTACTTC. Protein sequence: CASSPSIVGAHIQYF.

The table lists this clonotype with many counts. The CDR3 region is CSAREGRVGEQFF. DNA of the CDR3: TGCAGTGCTAGAGAGGGGCGGGTCGGTGAGCAGTTCTTC. V usage is TRBV20-1 and J usage is TRBJ2-1; TRBD1 or TRBD2 may be the D gene (5 bases each). Germline V lookup: CDR1 DFQATT, CDR2 SNEGSKA (reference sequence). This CDR3 has 13 amino acids. V was shortened by 0 bases and J by 9 bases, with 12 bases between the two germline ends.

The genes are TRBV10-1 and TRBJ1-1; unclear D gene. CDR1 is WNHNN and CDR2 is SYGVQD in the germline V gene (reference sequence). The ends were cut back, 6 bases at V and 1 base at J, with 6 bases in the middle. The CDR3 spans 12 residues. The CDR3 DNA reads TGCGCCAGCAGGGAGACGAACACTGAAGCTTTCTTT. Translated: CASRETNTEAFF.